A single sample gave rise to the 30 T cell receptor beta chains below, sequenced in a study of T-cell reconstitution after alpha-beta-depleted transplantation in children. Unique molecular identifiers were used in preparing the TCRbeta library. TCRdb used MiXCR to reprocess the PCR reads, holding one entry per CDR3 protein. The sample has over 300,000 distinct CDR3 sequences, 10% seen once. The source material was PBMCs from the stem cell graft donor, sampled from the stem cell graft. These receptors were obtained from a human donor who donated a stem cell graft to a child with acute lymphoblastic leukemia.

This clonotype was observed a handful of times. The J gene is TRBJ1-1, the V gene TRBV6-1, with D perhaps TRBD1 (6 bases). CDR3 size: 14 residues. Germline CDR1 MNHNS, CDR2 SASEGT. V was clipped by 5 bases and J by 4 bases, with 14 bases between them. CDR3 sequence reads: CASSRSGAGTEAFF. In DNA, the CDR3 is TGTGCCAGCAGTCGCTCAGGGGCTGGCACTGAAGCTTTCTTT.

The chain combines TRBV5-5 with TRBJ2-2; 10 positions match TRBD2. Germline lookup yields CDR1 SGHKS and CDR2 YYEKEE (reference sequence). The CDR3 is made up of 17 amino acids. J lost 8 bases, V lost 1 base, and 11 bases had no gene match. The chain's CDR3 is CASSLSVGLAGAGELFF. For the CDR3, the DNA is TGTGCCAGCAGCTTGTCGGTCGGTCTAGCGGGAGCTGGGGAGCTGTTTTTT.

The CDR3 nucleotides are TGCAGTGCTAGACGGACGCCACATGAGCAGTTCTTC. Translated, it gives CSARRTPHEQFF. The V gene is TRBV20-1, the J gene TRBJ2-1, with D hard to call. V dropped 2 bases and J dropped 8 bases, with 10 bases sitting between them. CDR3 size: 12 residues. Germline values: CDR1 DFQATT, CDR2 SNEGSKA (reference sequence).

This clonotype has just a few counts. This chain uses TRBV7-2 with TRBJ2-7; perhaps D is TRBD1 or TRBD2 (5 bases each). Germline lookup yields CDR1 SGHTA and CDR2 FQGNSA. The CDR3 length is 15 residues. Trimming removed 4 bases from V and 5 bases from J, with 18 bases in between. The CDR3 nucleotides are TGTGCCAGCAGCTATGGGACGGTATCCTACGACGAGCAGTACTTC. This codes for CASSYGTVSYDEQYF.

Many counts were recorded for this clonotype. The chain couples TRBV29-1 to TRBJ1-5; D gene ambiguous. The CDR3 sequence is 16 residues long. Germline lookup yields CDR1 SQVTM and CDR2 ANQGSEA. Trimming took off 1 base at V and 0 bases at J, with 13 bases between the two ends. The CDR3 DNA is TGCAGCGTTGAAGTCCACCGGACGGCTAGCAATCAGCCCCAGCATTTT. Its protein product is CSVEVHRTASNQPQHF.

The chain recombines TRBV7-2 with TRBJ2-4; TRBD2 agrees at 7 bases. Trimming removed 2 bases from V and 5 bases from J; junction bases left unmatched: 9. This CDR3 comprises 16 residues. Germline V gene data show CDR1 as SGHTA and CDR2 as FQGNSA. The CDR3 sequence is CASSLSGGRRENIQYF. As DNA, the CDR3 is TGTGCCAGCAGCTTAAGTGGCGGGAGACGGGAAAACATTCAGTACTTC.

This clonotype was counted only a few times. V is TRBV5-1 and J is TRBJ2-2, with D maybe TRBD1 (6 bases). V was cut by 0 bases and J by 3 bases, with 12 bases left in between. This CDR3 contains 16 residues. Germline-derived CDR1 and CDR2 are SGHRS and YFSETQ. For the CDR3, the DNA is TGCGCCAGCAGCTTGGCCACAGGGTCTGACACCGGGGAGCTGTTTTTT. Its translation is CASSLATGSDTGELFF.

This clonotype came up a few times. The gene calls are TRBV12-3 or TRBV12-4 and TRBJ1-6; D uncertain. V was shortened by 1 base and J by 10 bases, with 8 bases between the two germline ends. The CDR3 loop spans 13 amino acids. In DNA, the CDR3 is TGTGCCAGCAGTTTAGTCGGGGAATCACCCCTCCACTTT. As protein: CASSLVGESPLHF.

This clonotype was counted a few times. V gene TRBV7-9 combines with J gene TRBJ2-5; 14 positions match TRBD2. Trimming removed 3 bases from V and 5 bases from J; junction bases left unmatched: 5. The CDR3 is 16 residues long. Germline loops: CDR1 SEHNR, CDR2 FQNEAQ (reference sequence). The CDR3, as DNA: TGTGCCAGCAGCTTGGGACTAGCGGGAGCGAAGGAGACCCAGTACTTC. Protein product: CASSLGLAGAKETQYF. The variable domain in full, completed from reference TRBV7-9 and TRBJ2-5, reads DTGVSQNPRHKITKRGQNVTFRCDPISEHNRLYWYRQTLGQGPEFLTYFQNEAQLEKSRLLSDRFSAERPKGSFSTLEIQRTEQGDSAMYLCASSLGLAGAKETQYFGPGTRLLVL.

This clonotype was seen repeatedly, ten times or more. The chain couples TRBV7-9 to TRBJ2-5, with a tentative D call TRBD2 (5 bases). The CDR3 spans 15 residues. CDR1 SEHNR and CDR2 FQNEAQ come from the germline V gene (reference sequence). The ends were cut back, 1 base at V and 1 base at J, with 10 bases in the middle. DNA for the CDR3: TGTGCCAGCAGCTTAGAACCAGGACTCCAAGAGACCCAGTACTTC. It is translated as CASSLEPGLQETQYF.

J is TRBJ2-4 and V is TRBV29-1; D tentatively reads TRBD1 or TRBD2 (6 bases each). Per germline, CDR1 SQVTM and CDR2 ANQGSEA. This CDR3 spans 18 amino acids. Trimming shortened V by 2 bases and J by 0 bases, and 20 bases separated the two germline ends. The CDR3 loop is CSVEKYGSGEEAKNIQYF. The DNA of the CDR3 is TGCAGCGTTGAAAAATACGGATCAGGGGAGGAAGCCAAAAACATTCAGTACTTC.

The J gene is TRBJ2-7, the V gene TRBV6-6; 7 bases agree with TRBD1. The CDR3 is 13 amino acids. The V gene end was trimmed by 6 bases and the J gene end by 6 bases; junction bases not matched to a gene: 8. Germline CDR1 reads MNHNY; CDR2 reads SVGAGI (reference sequence). DNA of the CDR3: TGTGCCAGCAGCTCCTTACAGGGGCGCGAGCAGTACTTC. It translates to CASSSLQGREQYF.

The V call is TRBV25-1, the J call TRBJ2-7; TRBD2 aligns across 8 bases. After removal of 6 bases from V and 3 bases from J, the junction contained 4 bases not matched to a gene. Germline loops: CDR1 MGHDK, CDR2 SYGVNS. This CDR3 is 13 amino acids long. The CDR3 reads CASRVAGRYEQYF. The DNA for the CDR3 is TGTGCCAGCAGGGTAGCGGGACGCTACGAGCAGTACTTC.

This clonotype was found many times. The gene calls are TRBV5-1 and TRBJ1-2; 7 positions agree with TRBD1. Germline V gene lookup returns CDR1 SGHRS and CDR2 YFSETQ. The CDR3 contains 14 residues. V lost 4 bases to trimming and J lost 2 bases; unmatched junction nucleotides: 5. The CDR3 sequence: CASSKTTGNYGYTF. The CDR3 DNA is TGCGCCAGCAGCAAAACGACAGGGAACTATGGCTACACCTTC. Combining the CDR3 with reference TRBV5-1 and TRBJ1-2 gives the whole variable domain KAGVTQTPRYLIKTRGQQVTLSCSPISGHRSVSWYQQTPGQGLQFLFEYFSETQRNKGNFPGRFSGRQFSNSRSEMNVSTLELGDSALYLCASSKTTGNYGYTFGSGTRLTVV.

This clonotype has a handful of counts. The V call is TRBV12-3 or TRBV12-4, the J call TRBJ1-1; TRBD1 matches 7 bases. CDR3 length: 15 amino acids. With 5 bases clipped from V and 4 bases from J, the junction kept 10 bases outside the gene matches. Here the CDR3 DNA reads TGTGCCAGCAGTGCCGCCGGAGGGGGCCTCACTGAAGCTTTCTTT. Its translation is CASSAAGGGLTEAFF.

The rearrangement uses TRBV18 and TRBJ2-7, with 8 bases matching TRBD1. The CDR3 loop spans 16 amino acids. V lost 3 bases and J lost 1; bases outside the gene matches: 8. Looked up from germline, CDR1 is KGHSH and CDR2 is LQKENI. In DNA form, the CDR3 reads TGTGCCAGCTCACCCTTAGGACAGGGTCTTTCCTACGAGCAGTACTTC. Protein sequence: CASSPLGQGLSYEQYF.

This rearrangement joins TRBV29-1 to TRBJ2-2, with D perhaps TRBD1 (6 bases). This CDR3 has 12 residues. The V end was cut by 7 bases, the J end by 5 bases, with 11 bases between. The germline V gene encodes CDR1 SQVTM and CDR2 ANQGSEA. CDR3: CSALQGTGELFF. CDR3 nucleotides: TGCAGCGCATTGCAGGGGACCGGGGAGCTGTTTTTT.

This clonotype was seen a few times. The genes are TRBV21-1 and TRBJ1-6; the table's TRBD1 call for D was not verified on the DNA. TRBV21-1 is a documented pseudogene. The CDR3 is 17 residues long. The CDR3 region has the DNA TGTGCCAGCAGCAATGGCGAGGGGCAGGGGGCGAGGTCACCCCTCCACTTT. Residues: CASSNGEGQGARSPLHF.

The genes are TRBV2 and TRBJ1-4; 8 positions agree with TRBD1. Germline CDR1 and CDR2: SNHLY and FYNNEI. CDR3 length: 16 residues. The V gene end was trimmed by 4 bases and the J gene end by 4 bases; junction bases not matched to a gene: 8. CDR3 protein: CASSGDRPVLNEKLFF. The DNA of the CDR3 is TGTGCCAGCAGTGGGGACAGGCCGGTCCTTAATGAAAAACTGTTTTTT.

This clonotype appeared a few times. This chain uses TRBV6-5 with TRBJ1-1; D is ambiguous. The CDR3 length is 13 residues. With 4 bases removed from V and 2 bases from J, the gap between germline ends came to 8 bases. The V gene's germline CDR1 is MNHEY and CDR2 SVGAGI. The CDR3 nucleotides read TGTGCCAGCAGTTCCCGACATAACACTGAAGCTTTCTTT. Residues: CASSSRHNTEAFF.

This clonotype was observed a few times. The chain carries TRBV5-1 and TRBJ2-5; TRBD2 aligns across 8 bases. V lost 0 bases, J lost 4 bases, and 5 bases stayed unmatched. The CDR3 is 15 residues long. Germline V lookup: CDR1 SGHRS, CDR2 YFSETQ. In nucleotides, the CDR3 is TGCGCCAGCAGCTTGGTGACGGGAGGGCCAGAGACCCAGTACTTC. Translated: CASSLVTGGPETQYF. The variable domain in full, completed from reference TRBV5-1 and TRBJ2-5, reads KAGVTQTPRYLIKTRGQQVTLSCSPISGHRSVSWYQQTPGQGLQFLFEYFSETQRNKGNFPGRFSGRQFSNSRSEMNVSTLELGDSALYLCASSLVTGGPETQYFGPGTRLLVL.

This clonotype was seen only a few times. This chain joins TRBV29-1 and TRBJ2-7; 11 nucleotides line up with TRBD1. Germline V gene sequence: CDR1 SQVTM, CDR2 ANQGSEA. J lost 5 bases, V lost 7 bases, and 7 bases had no gene match. There are 13 residues in the CDR3. The CDR3 region is CSARDRGTHEQYF. DNA for the CDR3: TGCAGCGCTAGGGACAGGGGGACCCACGAGCAGTACTTC.

The chain links TRBV5-1 to TRBJ2-6; D call uncertain. V lost 2 bases and J 0 bases, leaving 6 bases between the germline ends. Per the germline V gene, CDR1 is SGHRS and CDR2 is YFSETQ. The CDR3 consists of 15 residues. CDR3 loop: CASSFHYSGANVLTF. CDR3 bases: TGCGCCAGCAGCTTCCACTACTCTGGGGCCAACGTCCTGACTTTC.

This clonotype was seen a few times. The chain employs TRBV4-1 and TRBJ1-5; D not resolved. Germline V gene data show CDR1 as MGHRA and CDR2 as YSYEKL. The CDR3 contains 14 residues. V was trimmed by 1 base and J by 2 bases, leaving 6 bases between them. CDR3 sequence: CASSQGWGNQPQHF. The CDR3 bases are TGCGCCAGCAGCCAAGGCTGGGGCAATCAGCCCCAGCATTTT.

This chain connects TRBV6-2 or TRBV6-3 to TRBJ2-7, with a possible D match to TRBD1 (6 bases). The CDR3 consists of 14 residues. Germline V gene sequence: CDR1 MNHEY, CDR2 SVGEGT. Trimming cost V 8 bases and J 3 bases, with 17 bases left between them. The CDR3 DNA is TGTGCCAGCCGTCCCGGGACACCTTACTACGAGCAGTACTTC. It specifies CASRPGTPYYEQYF.

The rearrangement links TRBV4-2 to TRBJ2-7; a possible D gene is TRBD2 (6 bases). V was pared by 0 bases and J by 2 bases, with 14 bases between. From germline, CDR1 is LGHNA and CDR2 YNFKEQ. The CDR3 is 16 amino acids. CDR3 DNA: TGTGCCAGCAGCCAAGAAGCCGGGACGGGGGCCTACGAGCAGTACTTC. Its protein product is CASSQEAGTGAYEQYF.

V gene TRBV4-3 combines with J gene TRBJ2-3; tentative D call: TRBD1 (5 bases). CDR3 length: 13 amino acids. Trimming removed 2 bases at V and 6 bases at J, with 9 bases between. Germline V CDR1 and CDR2: LGHNA, YSLEER. DNA of the CDR3: TGCGCCAGCAGCCAACAGGGCCCGGATACGCAGTATTTT. Protein: CASSQQGPDTQYF.

This clonotype was seen more than once but under ten times. The V call is TRBV20-1, the J call TRBJ2-3; TRBD2 matches 11 bases. From germline, CDR1 is DFQATT and CDR2 SNEGSKA (reference sequence). The CDR3 is 15 residues long. Germline trimming cut 6 bases from V and 6 bases from J; bases unmatched to any gene: 11. CDR3 sequence: CSATPGLAVPDTQYF. CDR3 coding DNA: TGCAGTGCCACCCCGGGACTAGCGGTACCCGATACGCAGTATTTT.

This clonotype was counted only a few times. CDR3 DNA sequence: TGCGCCAGCAGCCCCAGAGGGGACCTAGAGACCCAGTACTTC. As protein: CASSPRGDLETQYF. The chain couples TRBV4-1 to TRBJ2-5, with D possibly being TRBD1 or TRBD2 (5 bases each). Germline V gives CDR1 MGHRA, CDR2 YSYEKL. CDR3 length: 14 amino acids. V lost 4 bases, J lost 4 bases, and 13 bases lay in between.

The rearrangement links TRBV3-1 to TRBJ2-1, with 8 bases lining up with TRBD2. The germline V gene has CDR1 LGHDT and CDR2 YNNKEL (reference sequence). The CDR3 is made up of 15 amino acids. Trimming took 6 bases from V and 7 from J; bases not matched to a gene: 11. The DNA for the CDR3 is TGTGCCAGCAGTGTATTAGCGGGAATGGGGAATGAGCAGTTCTTC. Its protein is CASSVLAGMGNEQFF.